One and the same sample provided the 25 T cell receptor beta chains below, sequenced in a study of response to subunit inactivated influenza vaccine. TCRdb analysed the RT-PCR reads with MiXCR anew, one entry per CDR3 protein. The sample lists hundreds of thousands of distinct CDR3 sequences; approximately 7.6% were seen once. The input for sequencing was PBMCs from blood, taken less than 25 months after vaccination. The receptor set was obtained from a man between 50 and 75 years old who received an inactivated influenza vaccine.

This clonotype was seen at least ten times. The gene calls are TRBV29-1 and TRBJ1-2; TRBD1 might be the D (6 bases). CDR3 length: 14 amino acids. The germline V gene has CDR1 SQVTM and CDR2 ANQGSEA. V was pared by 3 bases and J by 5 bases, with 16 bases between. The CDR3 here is CSVDGGAVDYGYTF. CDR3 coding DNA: TGCAGCGTTGACGGGGGGGCGGTAGATTATGGCTACACCTTC. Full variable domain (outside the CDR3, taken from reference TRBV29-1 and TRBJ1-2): SAVISQKPSRDICQRGTSLTIQCQVDSQVTMMFWYRQQPGQSLTLIATANQGSEATYESGFVIDKFPISRPNLTFSTLTVSNMSPEDSSIYLCSVDGGAVDYGYTFGSGTRLTVV.

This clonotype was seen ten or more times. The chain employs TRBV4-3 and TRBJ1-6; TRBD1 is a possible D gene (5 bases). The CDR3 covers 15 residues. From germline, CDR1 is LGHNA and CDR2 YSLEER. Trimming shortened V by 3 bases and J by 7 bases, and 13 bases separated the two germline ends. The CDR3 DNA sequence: TGCGCCAGCAGCCACCCCGGGACTGGGAATTCACCCCTCCACTTT. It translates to CASSHPGTGNSPLHF.

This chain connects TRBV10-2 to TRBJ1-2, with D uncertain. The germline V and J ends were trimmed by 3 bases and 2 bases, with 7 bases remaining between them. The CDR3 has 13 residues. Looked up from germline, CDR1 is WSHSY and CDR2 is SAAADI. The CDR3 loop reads CASSDRNNYGYTF. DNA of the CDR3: TGCGCCAGCAGTGACAGGAACAACTATGGCTACACCTTC.

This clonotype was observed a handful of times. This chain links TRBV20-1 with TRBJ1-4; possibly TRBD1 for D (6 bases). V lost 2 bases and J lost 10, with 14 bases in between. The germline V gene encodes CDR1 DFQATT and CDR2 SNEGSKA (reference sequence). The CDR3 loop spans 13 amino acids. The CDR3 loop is CSARWGADGKLFF. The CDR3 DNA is TGCAGTGCTAGATGGGGGGCGGACGGAAAACTGTTTTTT.

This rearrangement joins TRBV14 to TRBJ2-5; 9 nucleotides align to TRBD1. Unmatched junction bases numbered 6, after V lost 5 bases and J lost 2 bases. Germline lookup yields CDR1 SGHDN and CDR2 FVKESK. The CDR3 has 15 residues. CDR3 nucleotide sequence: TGTGCCAGCAGCAAAACACAGGGGGCTCAAGAGACCCAGTACTTC. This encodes CASSKTQGAQETQYF.

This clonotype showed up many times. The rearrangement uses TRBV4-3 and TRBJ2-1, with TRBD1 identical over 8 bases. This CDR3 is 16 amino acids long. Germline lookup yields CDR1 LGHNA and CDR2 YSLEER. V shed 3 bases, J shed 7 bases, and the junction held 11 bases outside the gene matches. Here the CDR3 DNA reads TGCGCCAGCAGCCACGCGGACAGGGTGGTTTCAAATGAGCAGTTCTTC. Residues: CASSHADRVVSNEQFF.

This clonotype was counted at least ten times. Here the CDR3 reads CASSRGWSGGIYNEQFF. The CDR3 bases are TGTGCCAGCAGCCGCGGGTGGAGCGGGGGTATTTACAATGAGCAGTTCTTC. The J gene is TRBJ2-1, the V gene TRBV6-2 or TRBV6-3; 8 bases match TRBD2. Germline-derived CDR1 and CDR2 are MNHEY and SVGEGT. V was pared by 6 bases and J by 4 bases, with 14 bases of the junction left unmatched. The CDR3 contains 17 residues.

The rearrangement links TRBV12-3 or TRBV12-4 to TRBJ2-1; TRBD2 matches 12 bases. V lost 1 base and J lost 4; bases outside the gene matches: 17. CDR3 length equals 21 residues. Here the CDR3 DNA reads TGTGCCAGCAGTTTAGGCCGAGGGGCGGGACTAGCGGGCGAGAGGTACAATGAGCAGTTCTTC. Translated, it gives CASSLGRGAGLAGERYNEQFF.

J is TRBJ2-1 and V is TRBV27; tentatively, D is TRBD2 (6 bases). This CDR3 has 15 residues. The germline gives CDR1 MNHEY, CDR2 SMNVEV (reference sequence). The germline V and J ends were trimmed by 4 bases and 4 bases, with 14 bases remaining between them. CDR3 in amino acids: CASSSSLAKYNEQFF. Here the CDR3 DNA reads TGTGCCAGCAGTTCATCTCTAGCGAAATACAATGAGCAGTTCTTC.

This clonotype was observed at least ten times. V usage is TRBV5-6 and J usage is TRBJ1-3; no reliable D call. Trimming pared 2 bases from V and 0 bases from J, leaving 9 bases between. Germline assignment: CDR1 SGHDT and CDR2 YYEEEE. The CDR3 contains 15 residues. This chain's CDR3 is CASSLSASSGNTIYF. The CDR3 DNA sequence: TGTGCCAGCAGCTTATCCGCCAGCTCTGGAAACACCATATATTTT.

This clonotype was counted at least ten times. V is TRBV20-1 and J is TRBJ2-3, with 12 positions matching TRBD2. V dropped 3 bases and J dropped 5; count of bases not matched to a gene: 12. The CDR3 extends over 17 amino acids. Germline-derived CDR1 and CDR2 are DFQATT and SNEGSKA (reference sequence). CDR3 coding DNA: TGCAGTGCTAGGCCCCTCCGACTAGCGGGAGCAAGAGATACGCAGTATTTT. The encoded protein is CSARPLRLAGARDTQYF.

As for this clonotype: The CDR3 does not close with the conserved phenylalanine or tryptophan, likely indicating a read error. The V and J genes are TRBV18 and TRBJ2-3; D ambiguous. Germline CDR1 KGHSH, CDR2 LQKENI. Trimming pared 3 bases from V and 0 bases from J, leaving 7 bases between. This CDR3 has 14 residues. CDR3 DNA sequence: TGTGCCAGCTCACCGATGGGGAGCACAGATACGCAGTATATT. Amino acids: CASSPMGSTDTQYI.

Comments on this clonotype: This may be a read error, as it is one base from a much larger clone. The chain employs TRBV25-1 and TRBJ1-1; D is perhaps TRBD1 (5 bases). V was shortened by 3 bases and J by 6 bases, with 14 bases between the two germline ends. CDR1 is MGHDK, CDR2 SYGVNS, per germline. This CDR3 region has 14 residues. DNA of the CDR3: TGTGCCAGCAGTGATGGGGGAAGGGTCGCTGAAGCTTTCTTT. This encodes CASSDGGRVAEAFF.

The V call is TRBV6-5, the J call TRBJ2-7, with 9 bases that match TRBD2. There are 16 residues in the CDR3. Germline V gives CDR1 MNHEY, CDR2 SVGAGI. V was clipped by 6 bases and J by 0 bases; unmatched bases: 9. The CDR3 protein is CASSLRLADSSYEQYF. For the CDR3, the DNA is TGTGCCAGCAGCTTAAGACTAGCGGATAGCTCCTACGAGCAGTACTTC.

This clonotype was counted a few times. CDR3 protein: CSAIPGTGGSRGYGYTF. The CDR3 DNA reads as TGCAGTGCTATTCCCGGGACAGGGGGTTCCCGGGGGTATGGCTACACCTTC. The chain is built from TRBV20-1 and TRBJ1-2; 11 bases are shared with TRBD1. Germline V CDR1 and CDR2: DFQATT, SNEGSKA (reference sequence). The ends lost 4 bases at V and 5 bases at J; junction bases unmatched: 15. The CDR3 extends over 17 amino acids.

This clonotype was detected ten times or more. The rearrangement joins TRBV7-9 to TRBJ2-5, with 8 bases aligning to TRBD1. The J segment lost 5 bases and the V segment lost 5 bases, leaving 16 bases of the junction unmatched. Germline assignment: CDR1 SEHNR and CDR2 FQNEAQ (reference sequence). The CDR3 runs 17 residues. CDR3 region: CASSPGQGIGHRETQYF. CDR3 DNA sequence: TGTGCCAGCAGCCCCGGACAGGGTATAGGTCACCGGGAGACCCAGTACTTC.

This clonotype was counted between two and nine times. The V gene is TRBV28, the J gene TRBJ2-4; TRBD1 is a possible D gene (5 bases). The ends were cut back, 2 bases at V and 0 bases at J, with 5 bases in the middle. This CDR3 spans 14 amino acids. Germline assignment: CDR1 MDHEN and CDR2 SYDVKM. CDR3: CASSLRGAKNIQYF. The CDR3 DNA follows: TGTGCCAGCAGTTTAAGGGGAGCCAAAAACATTCAGTACTTC.

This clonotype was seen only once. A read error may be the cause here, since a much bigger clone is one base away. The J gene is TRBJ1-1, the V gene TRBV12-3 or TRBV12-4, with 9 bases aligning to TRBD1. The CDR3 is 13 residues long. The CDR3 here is CDSSGTGWTEAFF. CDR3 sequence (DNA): TGTGACAGCAGTGGGACAGGGTGGACTGAAGCTTTCTTT.

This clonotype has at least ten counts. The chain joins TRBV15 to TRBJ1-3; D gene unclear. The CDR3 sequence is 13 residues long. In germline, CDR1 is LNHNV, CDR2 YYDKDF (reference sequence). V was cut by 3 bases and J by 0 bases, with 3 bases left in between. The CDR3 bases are TGTGCCACCAGCAGGAACTCTGGAAACACCATATATTTT. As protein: CATSRNSGNTIYF.

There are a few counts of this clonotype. Here the CDR3 DNA reads TGTGCCAGCAGCTTAGGCGGCCTAGCGGCTAGCACAGATACGCAGTATTTT. Encoded protein: CASSLGGLAASTDTQYF. The genes are TRBV13 and TRBJ2-3; 7 bases agree with TRBD2. Germline V gene sequence: CDR1 PRHDT, CDR2 FYEKMQ (reference sequence). V trimming: 0 bases; J trimming: 0 bases; junction bases outside the gene matches: 6. The CDR3 is 17 residues long. The full variable domain, completed using reference TRBV13 and TRBJ2-3, is AAGVIQSPRHLIKEKRETATLKCYPIPRHDTVYWYQQGPGQDPQFLISFYEKMQSDKGSIPDRFSAQQFSDYHSELNMSSLELGDSALYFCASSLGGLAASTDTQYFGPGTRLTVL.

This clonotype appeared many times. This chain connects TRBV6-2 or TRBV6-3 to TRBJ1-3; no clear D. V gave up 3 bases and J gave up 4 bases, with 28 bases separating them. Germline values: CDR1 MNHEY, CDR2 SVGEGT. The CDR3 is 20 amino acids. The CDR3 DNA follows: TGTGCCAGCAGTTATGAGTGGAGCTTGCTATCCAAGACCGAAGGAAACACCATATATTTT. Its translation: CASSYEWSLLSKTEGNTIYF.

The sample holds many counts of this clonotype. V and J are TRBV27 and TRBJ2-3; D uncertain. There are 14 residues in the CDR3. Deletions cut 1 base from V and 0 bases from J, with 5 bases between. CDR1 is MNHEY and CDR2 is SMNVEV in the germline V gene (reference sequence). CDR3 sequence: CASSLYLSTDTQYF. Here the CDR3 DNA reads TGTGCCAGCAGTTTATATCTAAGCACAGATACGCAGTATTTT.

The CDR3 sequence: CASSREAGNEQFF. Here the CDR3 DNA reads TGTGCCAGCTCGCGGGAGGCGGGCAATGAGCAGTTCTTC. The chain joins TRBV18 to TRBJ2-1, with 8 bases lining up with TRBD2. The germline CDR1 and CDR2 sequences are KGHSH and LQKENI. The V segment lost 6 bases and the J segment 6 bases; nucleotides outside the gene matches: 4. CDR3 size: 13 residues. The whole variable domain, filled in from reference TRBV18 and TRBJ2-1, reads NAGVMQNPRHLVRRRGQEARLRCSPMKGHSHVYWYRQLPEEGLKFMVYLQKENIIDESGMPKERFSAEFPKEGPSILRIQQVVRGDSAAYFCASSREAGNEQFFGPGTRLTVL.

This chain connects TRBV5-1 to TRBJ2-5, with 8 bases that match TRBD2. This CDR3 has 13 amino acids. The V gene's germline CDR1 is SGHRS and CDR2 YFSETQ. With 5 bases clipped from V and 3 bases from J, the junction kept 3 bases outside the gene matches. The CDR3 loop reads CASRRGDEETQYF. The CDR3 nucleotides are TGCGCCAGCAGGCGGGGGGACGAAGAGACCCAGTACTTC.

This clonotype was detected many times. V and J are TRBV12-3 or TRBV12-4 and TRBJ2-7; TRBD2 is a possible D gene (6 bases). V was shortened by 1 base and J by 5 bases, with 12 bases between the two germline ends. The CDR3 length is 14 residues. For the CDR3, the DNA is TGTGCCAGCAGTTTAGTCCAGGGAGGCCACGAGCAGTACTTC. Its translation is CASSLVQGGHEQYF.